These 28 T cell receptor beta chains were all obtained from the same sample, sequenced in a study of identical twins. TCRdb redid the calling of the 5' RACE reads with MiXCR, one entry per CDR3 protein. The data hold fewer than 250,000 distinct CDR3 sequences, with about a tenth observed a single time. The sample was memory (CD45RO+) T cells sorted from blood. The receptors were gathered from a woman under 30 in good health.

This clonotype was detected only a few times. The chain carries TRBV24-1 and TRBJ2-1; 11 nucleotides match TRBD1. The CDR3 has 17 residues. Germline values: CDR1 KGHDR, CDR2 SFDVKD. Trimming took 3 bases from V and 8 from J; bases not matched to a gene: 11. Here the CDR3 reads CATSDPSGQGAPDEQFF. Here the CDR3 DNA reads TGTGCCACCAGTGATCCTTCCGGACAGGGGGCCCCCGATGAGCAGTTCTTC.

The rearrangement links TRBV12-5 to TRBJ2-4, with TRBD1 as a possible D gene (6 bases). The CDR3 runs to 15 residues. V was clipped by 2 bases and J by 1 base, with 9 bases between them. Germline CDR1 and CDR2: LGHNT and FRNRAP. The CDR3 region is CASGLWQGAKNIQYF. As DNA, the CDR3 is TGTGCTAGTGGTTTGTGGCAGGGGGCCAAAAACATTCAGTACTTC.

This clonotype came up a few times. The DNA of the CDR3 is TGTGCCAGTAGTATGTGGGGACAGATCAATCAGCCCCAGCATTTT. Residues: CASSMWGQINQPQHF. The V call is TRBV19, the J call TRBJ1-5, with 7 bases fitting TRBD1. The CDR3 sequence is 15 residues long. CDR1 is LNHDA and CDR2 is SQIVND in the germline V gene (reference sequence). The junction had 5 bases not matched to a gene; V was cut back by 3 bases and J by 3 bases.

This clonotype has at least ten counts. The chain uses TRBV2 and TRBJ2-3; TRBD2 might be the D (6 bases). This CDR3 spans 14 amino acids. Germline values: CDR1 SNHLY, CDR2 FYNNEI. The V gene lost 1 base and the J gene lost 3 bases, with 8 bases spanning the gap. CDR3 sequence: CASSEGGGTDTQYF. The CDR3 DNA reads as TGTGCCAGCAGTGAAGGAGGAGGGACAGATACGCAGTATTTT. The full variable domain, with the rest looked up from reference TRBV2 and TRBJ2-3, is EPEVTQTPSHQVTQMGQEVILRCVPISNHLYFYWYRQILGQKVEFLVSFYNNEISEKSEIFDDQFSVERPDGSNFTLKIRSTKLEDSAMYFCASSEGGGTDTQYFGPGTRLTVL.

This clonotype was observed a few times. The chain couples TRBV3-1 to TRBJ2-1; 11 bases are a match to TRBD2. There are 16 residues in the CDR3. CDR1 is LGHDT, CDR2 YNNKEL, per germline (reference sequence). Germline trimming cut 1 base from V and 4 bases from J; bases unmatched to any gene: 3. In nucleotides, the CDR3 is TGTGCCAGCAGCCAAGTTAGCGGGGGGGCTTACAATGAGCAGTTCTTC. Its protein is CASSQVSGGAYNEQFF.

This clonotype was observed a handful of times. CDR3 protein: CASSRVRSAGEGYEQYF. CDR3 nucleotide sequence: TGTGCCAGCAGCCGCGTGAGGTCAGCGGGAGAGGGGTACGAGCAGTACTTC. The chain recombines TRBV6-1 with TRBJ2-7; TRBD2 agrees at 8 bases. In germline, CDR1 is MNHNS, CDR2 SASEGT. The ends lost 6 bases at V and 4 bases at J; junction bases unmatched: 17. This CDR3 has 17 amino acids.

This clonotype was observed at least ten times. The V and J genes are TRBV30 and TRBJ2-1; TRBD2 might be the D (6 bases). The CDR3 totals 11 residues. V was shortened by 1 base and J by 14 bases, with 12 bases between the two germline ends. Germline assignment: CDR1 GTSNPN and CDR2 SVGIG (reference sequence). The CDR3 DNA reads TGTGCCTGGAGTGAACGGGAGTTTAAGTTCTTC. Amino acids: CAWSEREFKFF.

This chain links TRBV7-2 with TRBJ1-6, with TRBD1 as a possible D gene (5 bases). Trimming shortened V by 7 bases and J by 9 bases, and 13 bases separated the two germline ends. Germline V gene data show CDR1 as SGHTA and CDR2 as FQGNSA. The CDR3 has 13 residues. The CDR3 loop reads CASTRQNRSPLHF. The CDR3, as DNA: TGTGCCAGCACCCGACAGAACCGTTCACCCCTCCACTTT.

The chain carries TRBV5-5 and TRBJ2-7; perhaps D is TRBD1 or TRBD2 (5 bases each). V lost 5 bases to trimming and J lost 3 bases, with 15 bases between them. There are 14 residues in the CDR3. The germline gives CDR1 SGHKS, CDR2 YYEKEE (reference sequence). CDR3 in DNA: TGTGCCAGCAGAGGGACCGGACGCGGCTACGAGCAGTACTTC. This codes for CASRGTGRGYEQYF.

The J gene is TRBJ1-2, the V gene TRBV3-1; possibly TRBD1 for D (6 bases). V was cut by 3 bases and J by 6 bases, with 8 bases left in between. The germline V gene encodes CDR1 LGHDT and CDR2 YNNKEL (reference sequence). The CDR3 consists of 12 residues. The CDR3 loop reads CASSQGAHGYTF. The CDR3 region has the DNA TGTGCCAGCAGCCAGGGGGCTCATGGCTACACCTTC. The whole variable domain, remainder taken from reference TRBV3-1 and TRBJ1-2, is DTAVSQTPKYLVTQMGNDKSIKCEQNLGHDTMYWYKQDSKKFLKIMFSYNNKELIINETVPNRFSPKSPDKAHLNLHINSLELGDSAVYFCASSQGAHGYTFGSGTRLTVV.

V gene TRBV20-1 combines with J gene TRBJ2-7, with TRBD2 matching over 11 bases. The trim removed 6 bases at V and 2 bases at J, leaving 6 bases unmatched. Germline V gives CDR1 DFQATT, CDR2 SNEGSKA (reference sequence). The CDR3 runs 14 residues. Written as DNA, the CDR3 is TGCAGTGCCAGGACTAGCGGGTTCCCCTACGAGCAGTACTTC. Protein sequence: CSARTSGFPYEQYF.

The V call is TRBV2, the J call TRBJ1-1; no definite D call. V shed 10 bases and J shed 3 bases, with 18 bases lying between them. The germline gives CDR1 SNHLY, CDR2 FYNNEI. This CDR3 contains 14 residues. The CDR3: CATLGSPGDTEAFF. In nucleotides, the CDR3 is TGTGCCACCCTGGGCTCCCCTGGGGACACTGAAGCTTTCTTT.

This clonotype was seen a few times. J is TRBJ2-7 and V is TRBV7-6, with 7 positions matching TRBD1. V gave up 5 bases and J gave up 3 bases; unmatched junction bases: 7. CDR3 length: 14 amino acids. CDR1 SGHVS and CDR2 FNYEAQ come from the germline V gene. CDR3 sequence: CASSLARQGYEQYF. The CDR3 DNA follows: TGTGCCAGCAGCCTGGCTCGACAGGGCTACGAGCAGTACTTC.

The genes are TRBV4-1 and TRBJ2-1; TRBD2 might be the D (6 bases). CDR1 and CDR2 from the germline V gene are MGHRA and YSYEKL. CDR3 size: 16 residues. V lost 2 bases and J lost 0, with 11 bases in between. In DNA, the CDR3 is TGCGCCAGCAGCCAATTTAGCGGCAGCTCCTACAATGAGCAGTTCTTC. Translating it yields CASSQFSGSSYNEQFF.

This clonotype was found many times. The chain uses TRBV9 and TRBJ2-7; perhaps TRBD1 as D (7 bases). Per germline, CDR1 SGDLS and CDR2 YYNGEE. V lost 4 bases and J 10 bases, leaving 18 bases between the germline ends. There are 13 residues in the CDR3. CDR3 bases: TGTGCCAGCAGCCAGGGGGGAGAATCGCGTCAGTACTTC. Translated: CASSQGGESRQYF.

The J gene is TRBJ2-1, the V gene TRBV2; the match to TRBD2 covers 7 bases. With V trimmed by 4 bases and J by 6 bases, 15 bases remained unmatched. The CDR3 totals 17 residues. Germline V lookup: CDR1 SNHLY, CDR2 FYNNEI. This CDR3 is CASSAPPGGRKGNEQFF. The CDR3 bases are TGTGCCAGCAGTGCACCCCCTGGCGGGAGAAAGGGCAATGAGCAGTTCTTC.

The J gene is TRBJ2-7, the V gene TRBV12-3 or TRBV12-4, with TRBD1 identical over 9 bases. Unmatched junction bases numbered 3, after V lost 5 bases and J lost 1 base. The CDR3 length is 14 residues. CDR3 region: CASSRQGDSYEQYF. CDR3 sequence (DNA): TGTGCCAGCAGTCGACAGGGGGATTCCTACGAGCAGTACTTC.

V usage is TRBV25-1 and J usage is TRBJ1-2; no definite D call. The CDR3 is 14 amino acids. V was shortened by 2 bases and J by 8 bases, with 15 bases between the two germline ends. The germline CDR1 and CDR2 sequences are MGHDK and SYGVNS. The CDR3 loop is CASSEPSRGTGYTF. The CDR3 nucleotides read TGTGCCAGCAGTGAACCCTCCCGGGGTACAGGCTACACCTTC.

This clonotype has only a few counts. This chain links TRBV10-3 with TRBJ2-2; TRBD2 matches at 10 bases. The CDR3 is 18 residues long. CDR1 is ENHRY and CDR2 is SYGVKD in the germline V gene. The V segment lost 4 bases and the J segment 0 bases; nucleotides outside the gene matches: 8. The CDR3 DNA reads TGTGCCATCAGTGGGGTAGCGGGAGGTGGCCCGAACACCGGGGAGCTGTTTTTT. Protein sequence: CAISGVAGGGPNTGELFF.

The chain has TRBV3-1 and TRBJ2-7; D could derive from TRBD1 or TRBD2 (5 bases each). Germline loops: CDR1 LGHDT, CDR2 YNNKEL (reference sequence). V was shortened by 0 bases and J by 2 bases, with 11 bases between the two germline ends. The CDR3 runs 15 residues. The CDR3 here is CASSQEGDQTYEQYF. CDR3 sequence (DNA): TGTGCCAGCAGCCAAGAGGGGGACCAGACCTACGAGCAGTACTTC.

This clonotype occurred a few times. This sequence joins TRBV5-1 and TRBJ2-3; a weak D match, TRBD2 (5 bases). With 0 bases removed from V and 8 bases from J, the gap between germline ends came to 13 bases. This CDR3 is built from 14 residues. The V gene's germline CDR1 is SGHRS and CDR2 YFSETQ. The CDR3 is CASSLGLLPPTQYF. The CDR3 DNA reads TGCGCCAGCAGCTTGGGACTACTACCCCCTACGCAGTATTTT. Together with reference TRBV5-1 and TRBJ2-3, the CDR3 gives the full variable domain: KAGVTQTPRYLIKTRGQQVTLSCSPISGHRSVSWYQQTPGQGLQFLFEYFSETQRNKGNFPGRFSGRQFSNSRSEMNVSTLELGDSALYLCASSLGLLPPTQYFGPGTRLTVL.

This clonotype was observed a handful of times. The chain employs TRBV2 and TRBJ2-2; 9 nucleotides line up with TRBD1. Germline loops: CDR1 SNHLY, CDR2 FYNNEI. The trim removed 4 bases at V and 3 bases at J, leaving 9 bases unmatched. The length of the CDR3 is 17 residues. CDR3 amino acids: CASSGLRTGEDTGELFF. The DNA of the CDR3 is TGTGCCAGCAGTGGACTGAGGACAGGGGAGGACACCGGGGAGCTGTTTTTT.

The chain uses TRBV5-1 and TRBJ2-3, with 10 bases aligning to TRBD2. CDR3 length: 18 amino acids. The ends lost 7 bases at V and 0 bases at J; junction bases unmatched: 14. From germline, CDR1 is SGHRS and CDR2 YFSETQ. CDR3 sequence: CASSPGASGGASTDTQYF. The CDR3 bases are TGCGCCAGCTCCCCCGGGGCTAGCGGGGGAGCTAGCACAGATACGCAGTATTTT.

The V and J genes are TRBV4-2 and TRBJ2-7, with 8 bases that match TRBD1. V lost 1 base to trimming and J lost 2 bases; unmatched junction nucleotides: 4. Germline V gives CDR1 LGHNA, CDR2 YNFKEQ. The CDR3 runs 15 residues. CDR3 sequence (DNA): TGTGCCAGCAGCCAAGGACAGGGGTGGGCCTACGAGCAGTACTTC. Translating gives CASSQGQGWAYEQYF.

The gene calls are TRBV11-2 and TRBJ2-7; 11 bases match TRBD2. CDR3 length: 18 residues. Germline lookup yields CDR1 SGHAT and CDR2 FQNNGV. Losses at the gene ends were 2 bases for V and 4 bases for J; bases not matched to a gene: 13. The CDR3 DNA sequence: TGTGCCAGCAGCTTATTATCTCGTGGGCTAGCGGGAGGATACGAGCAGTACTTC. It yields the protein CASSLLSRGLAGGYEQYF. The full variable domain, completed using reference TRBV11-2 and TRBJ2-7, is EAGVAQSPRYKIIEKRQSVAFWCNPISGHATLYWYQQILGQGPKLLIQFQNNGVVDDSQLPKDRFSAERLKGVDSTLKIQPAKLEDSAVYLCASSLLSRGLAGGYEQYFGPGTRLTVT.

This clonotype was counted between two and nine times. The V and J genes are TRBV11-2 and TRBJ2-7; the D is unclear. V was pared by 6 bases and J by 6 bases, with 9 bases between. The germline CDR1 and CDR2 sequences are SGHAT and FQNNGV. This CDR3 region has 11 residues. The CDR3, as DNA: TGTGCCAGCAGTGCTTCCGCCGAGCAGTACTTC. Residues: CASSASAEQYF.

This clonotype was observed at least ten times. The chain recombines TRBV4-1 with TRBJ1-1, with D unresolved. This CDR3 has 14 amino acids. CDR1 and CDR2 (germline): MGHRA, YSYEKL. Trimming cost V 4 bases and J 3 bases, with 12 bases left between them. The CDR3 coding sequence is TGCGCCAGCAGCCTAGAGAGGGAGCACACTGAAGCTTTCTTT. Encoded protein: CASSLEREHTEAFF.

In its sample, this clonotype was seen many times. The gene calls are TRBV12-3 or TRBV12-4 and TRBJ2-7, with 8 bases lining up with TRBD1. Trimming removed 6 bases from V and 6 bases from J; junction bases left unmatched: 10. CDR3 size: 14 residues. The CDR3 here is CASRFGQGGREQYF. DNA for the CDR3: TGTGCCAGCAGATTTGGACAGGGCGGCCGCGAGCAGTACTTC.